A single sample gave rise to the 14 T cell receptor beta chains below, sequenced in a study of PD-L1 blockade in urothelial cancer. As to time point: peripheral blood 6 weeks after treatment start. The protocol was immunoSEQ multiplex PCR, while the TCRdb copy is restricted to in-frame clones and leaves out a portion. The table has about 130,000 clones, 86% seen once; the top ten hold roughly 2.4%. The material sequenced was PBMCs, taken around atezolizumab (anti-PD-L1) treatment. The receptors were gathered from a man aged 50 to 60 with urothelial cancer.

This chain uses TRBV30 with TRBJ1-6; a possible D gene is TRBD1 (6 bases). The germline V and J ends were trimmed by 4 bases and 7 bases, with 17 bases remaining between them. The CDR3 has 15 amino acids. The germline CDR1 and CDR2 sequences are GTSNPN and SVGIG (reference sequence). CDR3 sequence: CAWTRRGTVNSPLHF. The CDR3 coding sequence is TGTGCCTGGACTAGAAGGGGGACGGTAAATTCACCCCTCCACTTT. Full variable domain (missing parts from reference TRBV30 and TRBJ1-6): SQTIHQWPATLVQPVGSPLSLECTVEGTSNPNLYWYRQAAGRGLQLLFYSVGIGQISSEVPQNLSASRPQDRQFILSSKKLLLSDSGFYLCAWTRRGTVNSPLHFGNGTRLTVT.

The chain has TRBV25-1 and TRBJ2-5; tentative D call: TRBD2 (6 bases). The CDR3 length is 14 residues. Looked up from germline, CDR1 is MGHDK and CDR2 is SYGVNS. V lost 6 bases to trimming and J lost 5 bases, with 16 bases between them. This CDR3 reads CASSSVSGRETQYF. The CDR3 DNA reads TGTGCCAGCAGCTCAGTCTCGGGGAGGGAGACCCAGTACTTC.

Worth noting for this clone: The same CDR3 is also encoded by other DNA sequences in this sample. The rearrangement joins TRBV11-3 to TRBJ2-1; TRBD2 aligns across 12 bases. CDR3 length equals 15 residues. CDR1 SGHNT and CDR2 YENEEA come from the germline V gene. Germline trimming cut 5 bases from V and 6 bases from J; bases unmatched to any gene: 5. The CDR3 is CASSRGLAGVNEQFF. As DNA, the CDR3 is TGTGCCAGCAGCCGGGGACTAGCGGGCGTCAATGAGCAGTTCTTC.

The V and J genes are TRBV10-3 and TRBJ2-7; the D gene is possibly TRBD1 (5 bases). This CDR3 is built from 15 residues. V lost 3 bases and J lost 3, with 15 bases in between. Germline V gene data show CDR1 as ENHRY and CDR2 as SYGVKD. This chain's CDR3 is CAISDSQGSNYEQYF. The DNA for the CDR3 is TGTGCCATCAGTGATTCCCAGGGTTCCAACTACGAGCAGTACTTC.

The chain combines TRBV7-9 with TRBJ2-3; the match to TRBD2 covers 14 bases. Trimming removed 5 bases from V and 1 base from J; junction bases left unmatched: 8. CDR1 and CDR2 (germline): SEHNR, FQNEAQ (reference sequence). The CDR3 extends over 18 amino acids. The CDR3 sequence: CASSPGTSGRIGTDTQYF. The CDR3 region has the DNA TGTGCCAGCAGCCCGGGGACTAGCGGGAGAATTGGCACAGATACGCAGTATTTT.

This chain joins TRBV7-3 and TRBJ2-1, with TRBD2 matching 13 bases. Trimming at V came to 2 bases and at J to 9 bases, leaving 4 bases not matched to a gene. The CDR3 has 15 residues. Germline CDR1 and CDR2: SGHTA and FQGTGA. The CDR3 sequence: CASSLGTSGIGEQFF. CDR3 sequence (DNA): TGTGCCAGCAGCTTAGGGACTAGCGGGATTGGTGAGCAGTTCTTC.

The rearrangement uses TRBV10-2 and TRBJ2-3; 10 positions match TRBD2. The germline V gene encodes CDR1 WSHSY and CDR2 SAAADI. The V segment lost 6 bases and the J segment 4 bases; nucleotides outside the gene matches: 4. The CDR3 is made up of 14 amino acids. CDR3 sequence (DNA): TGCGCCAGCAGCTCTAGCGGGAGCCCAGATACGCAGTATTTT. As protein: CASSSSGSPDTQYF.

This chain uses TRBV5-4 with TRBJ2-3; 9 positions agree with TRBD2. Looked up from germline, CDR1 is SGHNT and CDR2 is YYREEE (reference sequence). CDR3 length: 16 residues. Unmatched junction bases numbered 7, after V lost 3 bases and J lost 2 bases. The CDR3 sequence: CASSSPSSGATDTQYF. CDR3 nucleotides: TGTGCCAGCAGCTCGCCCTCTAGCGGGGCCACAGATACGCAGTATTTT. Complete variable domain (other parts from reference TRBV5-4 and TRBJ2-3): ETGVTQSPTHLIKTRGQQVTLRCSSQSGHNTVSWYQQALGQGPQFIFQYYREEENGRGNFPPRFSGLQFPNYSSELNVNALELDDSALYLCASSSPSSGATDTQYFGPGTRLTVL.

The chain employs TRBV11-2 and TRBJ2-7, with a possible D match to TRBD1 (5 bases). There are 13 residues in the CDR3. The germline V and J ends were trimmed by 1 base and 1 base, with 5 bases remaining between them. Germline V lookup: CDR1 SGHAT, CDR2 FQNNGV. In nucleotides, the CDR3 is TGTGCCAGCAGCTTAGGACAGTCCTACGAGCAGTACTTC. It codes for CASSLGQSYEQYF.

The CDR3 loop is CASSENRELENSPLHF. The DNA of the CDR3 is TGTGCCAGCAGTGAAAACAGGGAATTAGAGAATTCACCCCTCCACTTT. This chain joins TRBV2 and TRBJ1-6; possible D gene TRBD1, 6 bases. V lost 2 bases and J 7 bases, leaving 15 bases between the germline ends. The CDR3 covers 16 residues. Germline CDR1 SNHLY, CDR2 FYNNEI.

This chain joins TRBV5-1 and TRBJ1-2; 9 bases are a match to TRBD1. Germline trimming cut 5 bases from V and 8 bases from J; bases unmatched to any gene: 7. CDR3 length equals 13 residues. Germline assignment: CDR1 SGHRS and CDR2 YFSETQ. In DNA, the CDR3 is TGCGCCAGCAGACCCGGGACAGGGCAAGGCTACACCTTC. It yields the protein CASRPGTGQGYTF. Based on the CDR3 plus reference TRBV5-1 and TRBJ1-2, the full variable domain is KAGVTQTPRYLIKTRGQQVTLSCSPISGHRSVSWYQQTPGQGLQFLFEYFSETQRNKGNFPGRFSGRQFSNSRSEMNVSTLELGDSALYLCASRPGTGQGYTFGSGTRLTVV.

As concerns this clone: Distinct nucleotide sequences in the sample also encode this CDR3. The chain combines TRBV7-3 with TRBJ2-3, with D perhaps TRBD2 (6 bases). From germline, CDR1 is SGHTA and CDR2 FQGTGA. The CDR3 contains 14 residues. Trimming took 5 bases from V and 0 from J, leaving 9 bases between them. The DNA of the CDR3 is TGTGCCAGCAGCCTCGGGACTAGCACAGATACGCAGTATTTT. Protein: CASSLGTSTDTQYF.

The gene calls are TRBV28 and TRBJ1-2; TRBD1 matches 8 bases. This CDR3 is built from 14 residues. Germline-derived CDR1 and CDR2 are MDHEN and SYDVKM. The V and J ends lost 6 bases and 3 bases, in that order; junction bases with no gene match: 6. The CDR3 here is CASSTDRGDYGYTF. In DNA form, the CDR3 reads TGTGCCAGCAGCACCGACAGGGGCGACTATGGCTACACCTTC.

This clone was recorded once. The DNA of the CDR3 is TGTGCCAGCAGTACCGGGACTTCGAACACTGAAGCTTTCTTT. Its protein product is CASSTGTSNTEAFF. The J gene is TRBJ1-1, the V gene TRBV6-1, with D possibly matching TRBD1 (5 bases). Trimming pared 5 bases from V and 1 base from J, leaving 11 bases between. This CDR3 region has 14 residues. The germline gives CDR1 MNHNS, CDR2 SASEGT.